Sequencing of this TCR beta chain was carried out in a study of cytomegalovirus exposure and HLA in healthy donors. Using immunoSEQ multiplex PCR, the repertoire was profiled, and TCRdb retains in-frame clones only, with some absent. The sample carries 55,000 to 75,000 clones, roughly nine tenths recorded once. About this clone: The target antigen is unknown.

The germline V gene encodes CDR1 KGHSH and CDR2 LQKENI. This CDR3 comprises 15 residues. Trimming removed 2 bases from V and 4 bases from J; junction bases left unmatched: 7. The donors were part of the validation cohort of 120 subjects. That cohort was separate from the first cohort, which comprised under 700 subjects. Study-wide results and caveats: Researchers catalogued 150 or so TCR beta chains as cytomegalovirus-associated.

The V and J genes are TRBV18 and TRBJ2-7; 8 bases agree with TRBD2. Input material: PBMCs. This TCR derives from a man aged 18 to 30 in good health and CMV-seronegative. CDR3 amino acids: CASSPIQRELYEQYF. DNA of the CDR3: TGTGCCAGCTCACCAATCCAGCGGGAGCTTTACGAGCAGTACTTC. The full variable domain, with the rest looked up from reference TRBV18 and TRBJ2-7, is NAGVMQNPRHLVRRRGQEARLRCSPMKGHSHVYWYRQLPEEGLKFMVYLQKENIIDESGMPKERFSAEFPKEGPSILRIQQVVRGDSAAYFCASSPIQRELYEQYFGPGTRLTVT.